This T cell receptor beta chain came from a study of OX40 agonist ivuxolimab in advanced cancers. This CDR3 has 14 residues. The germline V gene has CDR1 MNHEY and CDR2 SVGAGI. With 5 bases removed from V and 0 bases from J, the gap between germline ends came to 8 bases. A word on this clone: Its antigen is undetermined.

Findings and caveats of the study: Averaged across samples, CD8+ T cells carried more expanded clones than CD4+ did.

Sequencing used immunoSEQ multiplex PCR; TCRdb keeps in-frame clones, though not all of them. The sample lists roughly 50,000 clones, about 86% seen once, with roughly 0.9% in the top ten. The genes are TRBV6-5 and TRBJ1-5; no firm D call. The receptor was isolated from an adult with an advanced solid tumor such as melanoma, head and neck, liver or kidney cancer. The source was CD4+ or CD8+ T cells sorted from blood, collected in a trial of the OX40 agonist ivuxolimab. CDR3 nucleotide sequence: TGTGCCAGCAGTGAAGTTTATAGCAATCAGCCCCAGCATTTT. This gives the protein CASSEVYSNQPQHF.